Sequencing of this T cell receptor beta chain was carried out in a study of blood T cell repertoires in COVID-19. About the research overall: Nucleic acid was either cDNA or gDNA, and it came from T cells, B-cell-depleted T cells, or PBMCs.

Sequenced by immunoSEQ multiplex PCR; TCRdb stores in-frame clones only, minus some. The table records about 200,000 clones, about 80% of them present only once. Germline CDR1 MNHNS, CDR2 SASEGT. V shed 1 base and J 0 bases; nucleotides not matched to a gene: 8. The CDR3 length is 18 residues. Sequenced input: peripheral blood. V gene TRBV6-1 combines with J gene TRBJ1-4; 7 bases line up with TRBD1. The receptor's source is a woman in her thirties or forties with active or convalescent COVID-19. CDR3 amino acids: CASSEDPGQLPTNEKLFF. CDR3 coding DNA: TGTGCCAGCAGTGAAGACCCGGGACAGCTTCCAACTAATGAAAAACTGTTTTTT.